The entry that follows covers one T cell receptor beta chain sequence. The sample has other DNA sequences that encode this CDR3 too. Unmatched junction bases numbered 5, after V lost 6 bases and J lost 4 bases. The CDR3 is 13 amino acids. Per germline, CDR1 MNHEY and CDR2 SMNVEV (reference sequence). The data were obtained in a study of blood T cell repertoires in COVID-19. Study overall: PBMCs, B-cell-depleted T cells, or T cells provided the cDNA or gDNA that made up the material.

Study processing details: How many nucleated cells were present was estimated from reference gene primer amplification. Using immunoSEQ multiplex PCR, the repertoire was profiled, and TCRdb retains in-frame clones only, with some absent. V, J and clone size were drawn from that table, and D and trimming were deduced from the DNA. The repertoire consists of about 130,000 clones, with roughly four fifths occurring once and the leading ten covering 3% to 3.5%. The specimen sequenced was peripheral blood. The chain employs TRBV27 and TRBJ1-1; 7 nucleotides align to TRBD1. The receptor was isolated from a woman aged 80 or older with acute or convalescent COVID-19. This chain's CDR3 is CASSRQGSTEAFF. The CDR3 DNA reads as TGTGCCAGCAGCCGACAGGGAAGCACTGAAGCTTTCTTT.